The next 23 T cell receptor beta chains were all read from a single sample in a study of early T cells in non-severe SARS-CoV-2 infection. TCRdb fed the 5' RACE reads into MiXCR, producing one record per CDR3 protein. In the table there are 57,000 or so distinct CDR3 sequences, approximately 12% of which are singletons. The sample comprised whole blood. Receptors originate from an adult who was a healthcare worker with PCR-confirmed SARS-CoV-2 infection or an uninfected control (not recorded which).

The chain recombines TRBV11-3 with TRBJ2-1; TRBD2 agrees at 10 bases. The germline CDR1 and CDR2 sequences are SGHNT and YENEEA. The trim removed 9 bases at V and 2 bases at J, leaving 7 bases unmatched. There are 15 residues in the CDR3. The CDR3, as DNA: TGTGCCAGTGAGGAGGGGACTAGCGCCTACAATGAGCAGTTCTTC. Translating it yields CASEEGTSAYNEQFF. Together with reference TRBV11-3 and TRBJ2-1, the CDR3 gives the full variable domain: EAGVVQSPRYKIIEKKQPVAFWCNPISGHNTLYWYLQNLGQGPELLIRYENEEAVDDSQLPKDRFSAERLKGVDSTLKIQPAELGDSAVYLCASEEGTSAYNEQFFGPGTRLTVL.

The chain links TRBV6-2 or TRBV6-3 to TRBJ2-2; no clear D. The V end was cut by 2 bases, the J end by 3 bases, with 4 bases between. The length of the CDR3 is 13 residues. Germline loops: CDR1 MNHEY, CDR2 SVGEGT. CDR3 bases: TGTGCCAGCAGTTACACTGACACCGGGGAGCTGTTTTTT. Its protein is CASSYTDTGELFF.

The chain combines TRBV11-2 with TRBJ2-5; D unresolved. The CDR3 runs 16 residues. The V gene's germline CDR1 is SGHAT and CDR2 FQNNGV. V gave up 3 bases and J gave up 4 bases, with 18 bases separating them. CDR3 loop: CASSFTWSQLGETQYF. The CDR3 DNA follows: TGTGCCAGCAGCTTCACGTGGAGCCAATTGGGAGAGACCCAGTACTTC.

This clonotype was seen a few times. The chain links TRBV24-1 to TRBJ2-1; D call uncertain. Germline CDR1 KGHDR, CDR2 SFDVKD. V gave up 9 bases and J gave up 0 bases, with 5 bases separating them. The CDR3 sequence is 12 residues long. CDR3 bases: TGTGCCACCGGCAGCTCCTACAATGAGCAGTTCTTC. This translates into CATGSSYNEQFF.

This clonotype occurred a few times. This chain joins TRBV7-6 and TRBJ2-2, with D possibly TRBD2 on 7 matching bases. Germline CDR1 SGHVS, CDR2 FNYEAQ. The CDR3 runs to 14 residues. V dropped 5 bases and J dropped 4 bases, with 11 bases sitting between them. The DNA for the CDR3 is TGTGCCAGCAGCCAGAGGGGGGGCACCGGGGAGCTGTTTTTT. This codes for CASSQRGGTGELFF.

The chain uses TRBV28 and TRBJ1-5, with D perhaps TRBD1 (6 bases). Trimming removed 9 bases from V and 7 bases from J, with 13 bases in between. CDR1 MDHEN and CDR2 SYDVKM come from the germline V gene. This CDR3 is built from 12 residues. The DNA for the CDR3 is TGTGCCAGTCACAGGGCAAACCAGCCCCAGCATTTT. Amino acid sequence: CASHRANQPQHF.

Ten or more counts support this clonotype. This sequence joins TRBV6-1 and TRBJ2-7; 10 nucleotides align to TRBD2. CDR3 size: 16 residues. Germline lookup yields CDR1 MNHNS and CDR2 SASEGT. The trim removed 2 bases at V and 4 bases at J, leaving 8 bases unmatched. The CDR3 loop reads CASSESSSGRAYEQYF. CDR3 sequence (DNA): TGTGCCAGCAGTGAATCTTCCAGCGGGAGGGCGTACGAGCAGTACTTC.

The gene calls are TRBV2 and TRBJ1-2; D perhaps matches TRBD1 (6 bases). Germline V gene sequence: CDR1 SNHLY, CDR2 FYNNEI. The CDR3 spans 13 residues. The ends were cut back, 8 bases at V and 8 bases at J, with 18 bases in the middle. CDR3 DNA: TGTGCCAGCGGAGAAGGACAGCGTTGGGGCTACACCTTC. It specifies CASGEGQRWGYTF.

This clonotype was picked up many times. This chain connects TRBV20-1 to TRBJ2-1; 10 bases agree with TRBD2. Germline V CDR1 and CDR2: DFQATT, SNEGSKA (reference sequence). J was trimmed by 5 bases and V by 1 base; bases with no gene match: 8. The CDR3 is 16 residues long. CDR3 in amino acids: CSARGWGLARNNEQFF. The CDR3 bases are TGCAGTGCTAGAGGTTGGGGACTAGCGCGGAACAATGAGCAGTTCTTC.

The chain joins TRBV3-1 to TRBJ2-7, with TRBD1 matching over 11 bases. Germline assignment: CDR1 LGHDT and CDR2 YNNKEL (reference sequence). Unmatched junction bases numbered 9, after V lost 3 bases and J lost 5 bases. The CDR3 has 16 residues. The CDR3 DNA follows: TGTGCCAGCAGCCAGTCCCGGACAGGGGGCCGCGACGAGCAGTACTTC. This sequence encodes CASSQSRTGGRDEQYF.

This clonotype was counted a few times. The chain links TRBV7-2 to TRBJ1-2; D gene uncertain. V was shortened by 2 bases and J by 6 bases, with 7 bases between the two germline ends. There are 12 residues in the CDR3. Germline loops: CDR1 SGHTA, CDR2 FQGNSA. DNA of the CDR3: TGTGCCAGCAGCTTACGCGGAAATGGCTACACCTTC. Protein: CASSLRGNGYTF. Based on the CDR3 plus reference TRBV7-2 and TRBJ1-2, the full variable domain is GAGVSQSPSNKVTEKGKDVELRCDPISGHTALYWYRQSLGQGLEFLIYFQGNSAPDKSGLPSDRFSAERTGGSVSTLTIQRTQQEDSAVYLCASSLRGNGYTFGSGTRLTVV.

This clonotype appeared a few times. The chain employs TRBV11-2 and TRBJ2-3; D perhaps matches TRBD1 (5 bases). Germline V CDR1 and CDR2: SGHAT, FQNNGV. Trimming removed 5 bases from V and 4 bases from J, with 13 bases in between. This CDR3 contains 14 residues. DNA for the CDR3: TGTGCCAGCAGCCAATCGTTAGGGGCAGATACGCAGTATTTT. Translation: CASSQSLGADTQYF.

A few counts support this clonotype. Because the CDR3's place on the DNA is in doubt, the DNA is left out and the CDR3 is given as listed by TCRdb. The rearrangement links TRBV3-1 to TRBJ2-5; the table assigns TRBD1, which was not confirmed against the DNA. A total of 15 residues make up the CDR3, ends included. Germline CDR1 is LGHDT and CDR2 is YNNKEL (reference sequence). CDR3: CASSPGQGFLETQYF.

The rearrangement links TRBV7-2 to TRBJ2-3, with D uncertain. Trimming left V 3 bases short and J 3 bases short, with 10 bases between. The length of the CDR3 is 14 residues. Germline V gene data show CDR1 as SGHTA and CDR2 as FQGNSA. The CDR3 DNA reads TGTGCCAGCAGCTTGTCCGGGCGGACAGATACGCAGTATTTT. Translation: CASSLSGRTDTQYF.

Many counts were recorded for this clonotype. The chain combines TRBV11-2 with TRBJ1-2; D possibly corresponds to TRBD1 (6 bases). CDR1 and CDR2 (germline): SGHAT, FQNNGV. V was trimmed by 4 bases and J by 2 bases, leaving 8 bases between them. The CDR3 spans 13 residues. The CDR3 spells CASSSTGNYGYTF. Here the CDR3 DNA reads TGTGCCAGCAGCTCAACAGGGAACTATGGCTACACCTTC.

The table lists this clonotype with a count of one. A much bigger clone sits one base away, suggesting this may be a read error. This chain uses TRBV19 with TRBJ2-1; 7 nucleotides match TRBD2. V dropped 3 bases and J dropped 11; count of bases not matched to a gene: 10. The CDR3 runs 14 residues. Germline CDR1 and CDR2: LNHDA and SQIVND (reference sequence). The DNA for the CDR3 is TGTGCCAGTAGTATGCCCCTAGTGGGGGGGAAGCAGTTCTTC. It translates to CASSMPLVGGKQFF.

This clonotype was found a few times. The rearrangement joins TRBV6-2 or TRBV6-3 to TRBJ1-5; D is ambiguous. The CDR3 spans 12 residues. The V end lost 3 bases, the J end lost 6 bases, and 6 bases lay between the germline ends. In germline, CDR1 is MNHEY, CDR2 SVGEGT. The chain's CDR3 is CASSYIGQPQHF. The CDR3, as DNA: TGTGCCAGCAGTTATATAGGTCAGCCCCAGCATTTT.

The table lists this clonotype with many counts. V gene TRBV5-1 combines with J gene TRBJ2-5, with D hard to call. This CDR3 has 14 residues. Germline V CDR1 and CDR2: SGHRS, YFSETQ. Deletions cut 0 bases from V and 1 base from J, with 7 bases between. CDR3 in DNA: TGCGCCAGCAGCTTGGGACAAACCCAAGAGACCCAGTACTTC. Its protein is CASSLGQTQETQYF. Drawing the rest from reference TRBV5-1 and TRBJ2-5, the complete variable domain is KAGVTQTPRYLIKTRGQQVTLSCSPISGHRSVSWYQQTPGQGLQFLFEYFSETQRNKGNFPGRFSGRQFSNSRSEMNVSTLELGDSALYLCASSLGQTQETQYFGPGTRLLVL.

This clonotype has at least ten counts. The V call is TRBV15, the J call TRBJ2-5, with D perhaps TRBD2 (6 bases). This CDR3 has 17 residues. V lost 3 bases, J lost 0 bases, and 17 bases lay in between. CDR1 is LNHNV and CDR2 is YYDKDF in the germline V gene (reference sequence). CDR3 sequence reads: CATSRDLRGAYQETQYF. CDR3 in DNA: TGTGCCACCAGCAGGGATCTTCGCGGGGCGTACCAAGAGACCCAGTACTTC.

V and J are TRBV4-3 and TRBJ1-1; D gene ambiguous. This CDR3 has 12 amino acids. The V gene lost 5 bases and the J gene lost 0 bases, with 4 bases spanning the gap. The germline gives CDR1 LGHNA, CDR2 YSLEER. The CDR3 sequence is CASSNMNTEAFF. The CDR3, as DNA: TGCGCCAGCAGCAATATGAACACTGAAGCTTTCTTT.

Remarks on this clonotype: One junction end disagrees with the germline gene, perhaps due to a read error. The gene calls are TRBV20-1 and TRBJ1-1; maybe TRBD1 (6 bases). The CDR3 has 13 amino acids. CDR1 and CDR2 (germline): DFQATT, SNEGSKA (reference sequence). The CDR3 region is CSAIQQGVTEALF. The CDR3 DNA sequence: TGCAGTGCTATCCAACAGGGAGTGACTGAAGCTCTCTTT.

In this sample, this clonotype turned up a few times. The chain uses TRBV7-2 and TRBJ1-1; TRBD1 agrees at 9 bases. CDR1 is SGHTA and CDR2 is FQGNSA in the germline V gene. The CDR3 consists of 15 residues. J gave up 6 bases and V 5 bases, and 10 bases lay outside the gene matches. The CDR3 bases are TGTGCCAGCAGCCAACAGGGGGCAGGGCAATCTGAAGCTTTCTTT. As protein: CASSQQGAGQSEAFF.

This clonotype has at least ten counts. The chain has TRBV6-6 and TRBJ1-1, with D perhaps TRBD1 (6 bases). This CDR3 spans 15 amino acids. Germline V gene sequence: CDR1 MNHNY, CDR2 SVGAGI (reference sequence). Trimming removed 8 bases at V and 0 bases at J, with 16 bases between. CDR3 protein: CASGGPGDMNTEAFF. CDR3 coding DNA: TGTGCCAGCGGGGGACCAGGGGACATGAACACTGAAGCTTTCTTT.